A single sample gave rise to the 9 T cell receptor beta chains below, sequenced in a study of blood T cells in healthy people across ages. The use of a sample-barcoded 5' primer and a J-beta primer mix characterized a second PCR of about 7 to 12 cycles. MiXCR, run by TCRdb on the 5' RACE reads, gives a single entry per CDR3 protein. The sample carries hundreds of thousands of distinct CDR3 sequences, around three fifths recorded once. What was sequenced was blood. The receptors were sampled from a man between 60 and 75 years old in good health.

The V call is TRBV6-2 or TRBV6-3, the J call TRBJ1-1; TRBD1 agrees at 8 bases. V gave up 6 bases and J gave up 6 bases; unmatched junction bases: 15. This CDR3 has 16 residues. Germline V gene lookup returns CDR1 MNHEY and CDR2 SVGEGT. The CDR3, as DNA: TGTGCCAGCAGCCTCGACAGGGGACCGCCATTCCCTGAAGCTTTCTTT. Its translation is CASSLDRGPPFPEAFF.

The chain employs TRBV6-5 and TRBJ2-2; 8 bases fit TRBD2. The CDR3 sequence is 16 residues long. Germline V gives CDR1 MNHEY, CDR2 SVGAGI. The V and J ends lost 6 bases and 0 bases, in that order; junction bases with no gene match: 6. This CDR3 is CASRAPGGPNTGELFF. The CDR3 DNA reads TGTGCCAGCAGAGCCCCGGGGGGGCCGAACACCGGGGAGCTGTTTTTT.

J is TRBJ2-5 and V is TRBV7-2; 9 positions agree with TRBD1. This CDR3 has 15 amino acids. In germline, CDR1 is SGHTA, CDR2 FQGNSA. After removal of 5 bases from V and 5 bases from J, the junction contained 9 bases not matched to a gene. The CDR3 DNA reads as TGTGCCAGCAGCACCGGACAGGGGAGGCGTGAGACCCAGTACTTC. This sequence encodes CASSTGQGRRETQYF.

This clonotype was found a few times. The chain uses TRBV12-3 or TRBV12-4 and TRBJ2-7; D is possibly TRBD2 (5 bases). Trimming pared 3 bases from V and 0 bases from J, leaving 12 bases between. The CDR3 is made up of 15 amino acids. CDR3 loop: CASSLRPRGSYEQYF. CDR3 DNA sequence: TGTGCCAGCAGTTTGCGGCCTCGGGGCTCCTACGAGCAGTACTTC.

The chain links TRBV6-6 to TRBJ1-1, with D tentatively TRBD1 (6 bases). The CDR3 spans 14 residues. V was shortened by 2 bases and J by 4 bases, with 11 bases between the two germline ends. Germline values: CDR1 MNHNY, CDR2 SVGAGI (reference sequence). Here the CDR3 DNA reads TGTGCCAGCAGTTACCAGGACAGACTCACTGAAGCTTTCTTT. Translating it yields CASSYQDRLTEAFF.

For this clonotype: An end of the junction differs from the germline gene, which may be a read error. CDR3 coding DNA: TGCGCCAGCCGCTACTCCGGGACTCCCCAAGAGACCCAGTACTTC. Translated, it gives CASRYSGTPQETQYF. The chain is built from TRBV6-1 and TRBJ2-4; perhaps TRBD2 as D (6 bases). The J call may be incorrect, as the DNA end agrees better with TRBJ2-5. CDR1 and CDR2 from the germline V gene are MNHNS and SASEGT. This CDR3 region has 15 residues.

This clonotype was detected many times. This chain connects TRBV20-1 to TRBJ2-7, with 7 bases aligning to TRBD1. The CDR3 covers 14 residues. CDR1 is DFQATT and CDR2 is SNEGSKA in the germline V gene (reference sequence). V shed 3 bases, J shed 3 bases, and the junction held 8 bases outside the gene matches. CDR3 nucleotide sequence: TGCAGTGCTAGCCGACAGGGAATAAGCTACGAGCAGTACTTC. It specifies CSASRQGISYEQYF.

Only one count was recorded for this clonotype. The chain links TRBV5-1 to TRBJ2-5; 11 bases line up with TRBD2. This CDR3 comprises 16 residues. Per germline, CDR1 SGHRS and CDR2 YFSETQ. Unmatched junction bases numbered 16, after V lost 4 bases and J lost 11 bases. As DNA, the CDR3 is TGCGCCAGCAGCACCGTACTAGCGGGGGCCCACAATGAGCAGTACTTC. Translating it yields CASSTVLAGAHNEQYF.

This clonotype showed up just a few times. The J gene is TRBJ1-2, the V gene TRBV3-1, with TRBD1 matching over 8 bases. The CDR3 has 14 amino acids. The V segment lost 4 bases and the J segment 3 bases; nucleotides outside the gene matches: 4. The germline V gene encodes CDR1 LGHDT and CDR2 YNNKEL (reference sequence). CDR3 DNA sequence: TGTGCCAGCAGCCGTCCGGGACAGGACTATGGCTACACCTTC. Translated: CASSRPGQDYGYTF.